These 13 T cell receptor beta chains were sequenced from one sample in a study of human T cells and chemical hapten exposure. This sample's time point: patch test 3, about 24 weeks after DPC sensitization. As to treatment: therapeutic diphenylcyclopropenone sensitization with weekly scalp DPC. TCRdb re-derived calls from the RACE reads in MiXCR, one entry per CDR3 protein. Among about 84,000 distinct CDR3 sequences listed, 10% to 12% were seen once. The material was whole blood, obtained in connection with sensitization to the hapten diphenylcyclopropenone (DPC). Source of these receptors: a woman aged 45-60 years with alopecia areata. Some clones in this sample may be carry-over from other donors' samples.

This clonotype was recorded at least ten times. The J gene is TRBJ1-3, the V gene TRBV6-6; D is ambiguous. Germline lookup yields CDR1 MNHNY and CDR2 SVGAGI (reference sequence). Trimming took 5 bases from V and 3 from J, leaving 11 bases between them. This CDR3 comprises 14 residues. The CDR3 loop reads CASSPRDFGNTIYF. CDR3 bases: TGTGCCAGCAGTCCAAGGGATTTTGGAAACACCATATATTTT.

This clonotype was observed a few times. The genes are TRBV19 and TRBJ1-4; TRBD1 matches at 7 bases. Germline CDR1 is LNHDA and CDR2 is SQIVND (reference sequence). With V trimmed by 3 bases and J by 1 base, 8 bases remained unmatched. CDR3 length: 17 amino acids. The CDR3 DNA is TGTGCCAGTAGTATTGCGGGACAGCGACGAACTAATGAAAAACTGTTTTTT. Residues: CASSIAGQRRTNEKLFF.

This sequence joins TRBV6-5 and TRBJ1-5, with 7 positions matching TRBD1. The CDR3 covers 14 residues. Germline V lookup: CDR1 MNHEY, CDR2 SVGAGI. V was pared by 8 bases and J by 4 bases, with 8 bases of the junction left unmatched. As DNA, the CDR3 is TGTGCCAGCTGGGAACAGGGGAGTAATCAGCCCCAGCATTTT. This gives the protein CASWEQGSNQPQHF.

The rearrangement uses TRBV29-1 and TRBJ1-1; maybe TRBD1 (5 bases). The germline V gene has CDR1 SQVTM and CDR2 ANQGSEA. Trimming cost V 3 bases and J 1 base, with 9 bases left between them. The CDR3 length is 13 residues. The CDR3 sequence is CSVEGQQNTEAFF. In nucleotides, the CDR3 is TGCAGCGTTGAGGGGCAGCAGAACACTGAAGCTTTCTTT.

Ten or more counts support this clonotype. This chain links TRBV3-1 with TRBJ1-1; 8 nucleotides line up with TRBD1. The CDR3 has 16 amino acids. V gave up 4 bases and J gave up 3 bases; unmatched junction bases: 10. The germline V gene has CDR1 LGHDT and CDR2 YNNKEL (reference sequence). The CDR3 here is CASSPNRQGTHTEAFF. CDR3 coding DNA: TGTGCCAGCAGCCCCAATAGACAGGGGACCCACACTGAAGCTTTCTTT.

The sample holds many counts of this clonotype. This chain uses TRBV20-1 with TRBJ2-7; tentatively, D is TRBD2 (7 bases). The CDR3 length is 14 residues. V shed 5 bases and J shed 0 bases, with 14 bases lying between them. Germline V gene data show CDR1 as DFQATT and CDR2 as SNEGSKA (reference sequence). CDR3 DNA: TGCAGTGCTCCTAGGGGGGGGAGCTCCTACGAGCAGTACTTC. Amino acids: CSAPRGGSSYEQYF.

The gene calls are TRBV5-1 and TRBJ2-7, with TRBD1 matching 8 bases. With 4 bases clipped from V and 3 bases from J, the junction kept 6 bases outside the gene matches. This CDR3 has 14 amino acids. The germline gives CDR1 SGHRS, CDR2 YFSETQ. CDR3 DNA: TGCGCCAGCAGCGTGGGACAGGCCATCTACGAGCAGTACTTC. This sequence encodes CASSVGQAIYEQYF.

This clonotype occurred many times. This chain connects TRBV11-2 to TRBJ2-7, with 9 bases lining up with TRBD2. Germline V CDR1 and CDR2: SGHAT, FQNNGV. The CDR3 loop spans 13 amino acids. The ends lost 0 bases at V and 6 bases at J; junction bases unmatched: 0. In nucleotides, the CDR3 is TGTGCCAGCAGCTTAGATAGCGGGAGCGAGCAGTACTTC. Its protein product is CASSLDSGSEQYF.

The chain uses TRBV6-2 or TRBV6-3 and TRBJ2-1; TRBD1 matches 11 bases. Germline V gives CDR1 MNHEY, CDR2 SVGEGT. The CDR3 contains 15 residues. Trimming removed 6 bases from V and 8 bases from J; junction bases left unmatched: 9. The CDR3 region is CASRQGQGARYEQFF. CDR3 coding DNA: TGTGCCAGCAGACAAGGACAGGGGGCTAGATATGAGCAGTTCTTC.

The chain couples TRBV28 to TRBJ2-3; the match to TRBD1 covers 8 bases. The CDR3 is 13 residues long. V was clipped by 7 bases and J by 6 bases; unmatched bases: 6. Germline V CDR1 and CDR2: MDHEN, SYDVKM. CDR3 bases: TGTGCCAGCACAGGGGGCTATGCGGATACGCAGTATTTT. Its translation is CASTGGYADTQYF.

The chain links TRBV29-1 to TRBJ2-1; 7 nucleotides align to TRBD1. V lost 4 bases and J lost 7; bases outside the gene matches: 4. Germline CDR1 and CDR2: SQVTM and ANQGSEA. CDR3 length: 12 residues. The CDR3 region has the DNA TGCAGCGTTGCGACAGGGAGAAATGAGCAGTTCTTC. This encodes CSVATGRNEQFF.

Of note for this clonotype: One base away lies a much larger clone, so this may be a sequencing read error. The chain links TRBV6-2 or TRBV6-3 to TRBJ1-5; 7 bases map to TRBD1. Germline loops: CDR1 MNHEY, CDR2 SVGEGT. The CDR3 extends over 14 amino acids. The J segment lost 3 bases and the V segment lost 8 bases, leaving 7 bases of the junction unmatched. The CDR3 DNA reads TGTGCCAGCGGAAAGGGACAGATCAATCAGCCCCAGCATTTT. This sequence encodes CASGKGQINQPQHF.

This chain uses TRBV20-1 with TRBJ1-3; D gene unclear. CDR3 length: 15 amino acids. Trimming took off 0 bases at V and 0 bases at J, with 9 bases between the two ends. Germline CDR1 reads DFQATT; CDR2 reads SNEGSKA (reference sequence). The DNA of the CDR3 is TGCAGTGCTAGAGATATGGGTTACTCTGGAAACACCATATATTTT. This sequence encodes CSARDMGYSGNTIYF.